Following are 30 T cell receptor beta chains from one sample sequenced in a study of T cell changes during pregnancy in multiple sclerosis. The protocol was immunoSEQ multiplex PCR, while the TCRdb copy is restricted to in-frame clones and leaves out a portion. This sample yields some 69,000 clones, of which over 85% are seen a single time; over 2% belongs to the top ten. Sequencing was performed on peripheral blood, taken in the second trimester of pregnancy. Every receptor here comes from a female donor in good health, enrolled as a control in a pregnancy study.

V and J are TRBV15 and TRBJ1-1, with D maybe TRBD1 (6 bases). Germline V CDR1 and CDR2: LNHNV, YYDKDF (reference sequence). Trimming took 0 bases from V and 3 from J, leaving 20 bases between them. The CDR3 sequence is 18 residues long. CDR3 DNA sequence: TGTGCCACCAGCAGAGATCCCCACTCAACAGGGTATCACACTGAAGCTTTCTTT. It specifies CATSRDPHSTGYHTEAFF.

The chain has TRBV29-1 and TRBJ1-5; D is possibly TRBD1 (5 bases). The CDR3 contains 12 residues. V gave up 5 bases and J gave up 2 bases, with 7 bases separating them. Germline CDR1 is SQVTM and CDR2 is ANQGSEA. The DNA of the CDR3 is TGCAGCGTTTGGACACGCAATCAGCCCCAGCATTTT. Protein: CSVWTRNQPQHF.

The CDR3 bases are TGTGCCAGCAGCTTAGAGACACCGAACACTGAAGCTTTCTTT. Its protein product is CASSLETPNTEAFF. The chain recombines TRBV7-9 with TRBJ1-1, with no clear D. Germline assignment: CDR1 SEHNR and CDR2 FQNEAQ (reference sequence). V lost 1 base to trimming and J lost 1 base, with 7 bases between them. This CDR3 contains 14 residues.

The gene calls are TRBV11-2 and TRBJ1-1; D remains ambiguous. Germline CDR1 reads SGHAT; CDR2 reads FQNNGV. This CDR3 has 13 amino acids. V dropped 4 bases and J dropped 2 bases, with 8 bases sitting between them. The CDR3 DNA reads TGTGCCAGCAGCTCGCGCCCTAACACTGAAGCTTTCTTT. Protein: CASSSRPNTEAFF.

The chain links TRBV7-2 to TRBJ2-1; D uncertain. The CDR3 sequence is 14 residues long. CDR1 SGHTA and CDR2 FQGNSA come from the germline V gene. Deletions cut 1 base from V and 4 bases from J, with 8 bases between. The CDR3 DNA follows: TGTGCCAGCAGCTTAGTAGCCCAGTACAATGAGCAGTTCTTC. Its translation: CASSLVAQYNEQFF.

The chain has TRBV7-2 and TRBJ2-1, with TRBD1 identical over 8 bases. Germline V gene sequence: CDR1 SGHTA, CDR2 FQGNSA. V shed 8 bases, J shed 0 bases, and the junction held 6 bases outside the gene matches. There are 15 residues in the CDR3. Here the CDR3 DNA reads TGTGCCAGCGGGTTGGGACAGGCCTCCTACAATGAGCAGTTCTTC. Translating gives CASGLGQASYNEQFF.

As regards this clone: The same CDR3 is also encoded by other DNA sequences in this sample. The chain uses TRBV7-9 and TRBJ2-7, with TRBD2 identical over 7 bases. Trimming cost V 2 bases and J 1 base; bases outside gene matches: 2. The CDR3 sequence is 14 residues long. Per the germline V gene, CDR1 is SEHNR and CDR2 is FQNEAQ (reference sequence). The CDR3 region is CASSLTGGSYEQYF. In DNA, the CDR3 is TGTGCCAGCAGCTTAACGGGGGGATCCTACGAGCAGTACTTC.

The chain uses TRBV30 and TRBJ2-7; 7 positions match TRBD1. The CDR3 spans 15 residues. Per the germline V gene, CDR1 is GTSNPN and CDR2 is SVGIG (reference sequence). The J segment lost 6 bases and the V segment lost 3 bases, leaving 14 bases of the junction unmatched. The CDR3 protein is CAWSSLDRVLSEQYF. For the CDR3, the DNA is TGTGCCTGGAGCTCCCTTGACAGGGTTCTATCCGAGCAGTACTTC. The variable domain in full, completed from reference TRBV30 and TRBJ2-7, reads SQTIHQWPATLVQPVGSPLSLECTVEGTSNPNLYWYRQAAGRGLQLLFYSVGIGQISSEVPQNLSASRPQDRQFILSSKKLLLSDSGFYLCAWSSLDRVLSEQYFGPGTRLTVT.

V and J are TRBV9 and TRBJ2-2; tentatively, D is TRBD2 (5 bases). Trimming shortened V by 0 bases and J by 10 bases, and 10 bases separated the two germline ends. Germline assignment: CDR1 SGDLS and CDR2 YYNGEE. The CDR3 spans 13 residues. The chain's CDR3 is CASSVGLGVELFF. The CDR3 DNA is TGTGCCAGCAGCGTAGGGTTGGGAGTGGAGCTGTTTTTT.

The gene calls are TRBV5-1 and TRBJ2-7, with 13 bases lining up with TRBD2. The junction had 13 bases not matched to a gene; V was cut back by 4 bases and J by 6 bases. In germline, CDR1 is SGHRS, CDR2 YFSETQ. CDR3 length: 17 amino acids. The CDR3 DNA reads as TGCGCCAGCAGCCACCCAACCGGGACTAGCGGGGTGGGCGAGCAGTACTTC. As protein: CASSHPTGTSGVGEQYF.

The J gene is TRBJ1-2, the V gene TRBV27, with D hard to call. V was pared by 5 bases and J by 8 bases, with 15 bases between. The CDR3 spans 13 residues. The germline V gene encodes CDR1 MNHEY and CDR2 SMNVEV (reference sequence). The CDR3 nucleotides read TGTGCCAGCAGTCCAAGCCCCAGCGGCGGCTACACCTTC. Its protein product is CASSPSPSGGYTF.

This chain uses TRBV7-2 with TRBJ1-5; 8 bases are shared with TRBD1. The CDR3 has 16 amino acids. CDR1 SGHTA and CDR2 FQGNSA come from the germline V gene. After removal of 0 bases from V and 7 bases from J, the junction contained 8 bases not matched to a gene. The CDR3 is CASSLAINRGEQPQHF. Here the CDR3 DNA reads TGTGCCAGCAGCTTAGCGATCAACAGGGGGGAACAGCCCCAGCATTTT.

CDR3 loop: CASSLLAGGPHEQFF. In nucleotides, the CDR3 is TGTGCCAGCAGTTTGCTAGCGGGGGGGCCTCATGAGCAGTTCTTC. The chain is built from TRBV27 and TRBJ2-1, with 12 bases identical to TRBD2. The germline CDR1 and CDR2 sequences are MNHEY and SMNVEV (reference sequence). J gave up 8 bases and V 3 bases, and 5 bases lay outside the gene matches. The CDR3 sequence is 15 residues long.

The rearrangement uses TRBV18 and TRBJ2-1; perhaps TRBD2 as D (5 bases). Trimming took 1 base from V and 8 from J, leaving 9 bases between them. Germline CDR1 is KGHSH and CDR2 is LQKENI. The CDR3 sequence is 13 residues long. This chain's CDR3 is CASSPQRRDEQFF. In nucleotides, the CDR3 is TGTGCCAGCTCACCACAAAGGCGGGATGAGCAGTTCTTC.

The chain joins TRBV27 to TRBJ2-7; D uncertain. V was clipped by 4 bases and J by 0 bases, with 10 bases between them. This CDR3 has 14 amino acids. Germline CDR1 reads MNHEY; CDR2 reads SMNVEV (reference sequence). Here the CDR3 DNA reads TGTGCCAGCAGTTCCGGTATGAGCTCCTACGAGCAGTACTTC. Amino acids: CASSSGMSSYEQYF.

The genes are TRBV15 and TRBJ2-7, with TRBD2 identical over 15 bases. V was pared by 5 bases and J by 5 bases, with 7 bases of the junction left unmatched. This CDR3 has 16 residues. Looked up from germline, CDR1 is LNHNV and CDR2 is YYDKDF (reference sequence). The CDR3 reads CATSSRTSGGADEQYF. In DNA form, the CDR3 reads TGTGCCACCAGCTCCCGGACTAGCGGGGGGGCGGACGAGCAGTACTTC. The full variable domain, rest sourced from reference TRBV15 and TRBJ2-7, is DAMVIQNPRYQVTQFGKPVTLSCSQTLNHNVMYWYQQKSSQAPKLLFHYYDKDFNNEADTPDNFQSRRPNTSFCFLDIRSPGLGDTAMYLCATSSRTSGGADEQYFGPGTRLTVT.

The chain is built from TRBV5-4 and TRBJ2-3; possible D gene TRBD2, 6 bases. In germline, CDR1 is SGHNT, CDR2 YYREEE (reference sequence). This CDR3 is 14 amino acids long. The germline V and J ends were trimmed by 0 bases and 4 bases, with 9 bases remaining between them. This CDR3 is CASSLELASDTQYF. The CDR3 DNA is TGTGCCAGCAGCTTGGAACTAGCATCAGATACGCAGTATTTT.

The gene calls are TRBV9 and TRBJ2-2, with TRBD2 identical over 8 bases. The germline CDR1 and CDR2 sequences are SGDLS and YYNGEE. The length of the CDR3 is 16 residues. V lost 4 bases to trimming and J lost 6 bases; unmatched junction nucleotides: 11. The CDR3 here is CASSPQRGGIAGELFF. The CDR3 region has the DNA TGTGCCAGCAGCCCGCAACGCGGGGGGATTGCCGGGGAGCTGTTTTTT.

The rearrangement uses TRBV2 and TRBJ2-5; a weak D match, TRBD2 (6 bases). Germline CDR1 reads SNHLY; CDR2 reads FYNNEI. V lost 3 bases and J 4 bases, leaving 9 bases between the germline ends. The CDR3 is 13 amino acids. CDR3 protein: CASSEGGIETQYF. DNA for the CDR3: TGTGCCAGCAGTGAGGGGGGAATAGAGACCCAGTACTTC.

The rearrangement joins TRBV4-3 to TRBJ1-1; D is unclear. This CDR3 has 15 residues. Trimming removed 0 bases at V and 1 base at J, with 9 bases between. Germline CDR1 LGHNA, CDR2 YSLEER. The CDR3 coding sequence is TGCGCCAGCAGCCAAGATTCTGCAGGGAACACTGAAGCTTTCTTT. Encoded protein: CASSQDSAGNTEAFF.

This chain joins TRBV6-5 and TRBJ1-2; 9 bases line up with TRBD1. Germline V gene data show CDR1 as MNHEY and CDR2 as SVGAGI. The CDR3 is made up of 14 amino acids. Germline trimming cut 6 bases from V and 4 bases from J; bases unmatched to any gene: 6. The CDR3 sequence is CASSPVGQGYGYTF. The CDR3, as DNA: TGTGCCAGCAGCCCCGTGGGACAGGGCTATGGCTACACCTTC.

The V and J genes are TRBV6-1 and TRBJ1-5, with 7 bases aligning to TRBD1. V lost 7 bases to trimming and J lost 4 bases; unmatched junction nucleotides: 10. Germline V CDR1 and CDR2: MNHNS, SASEGT. This CDR3 is built from 15 residues. The CDR3 spells CASILTGYGNQPQHF. The CDR3 DNA follows: TGTGCCAGCATTTTGACAGGGTACGGGAATCAGCCCCAGCATTTT.

V is TRBV5-1 and J is TRBJ2-7, with D tentatively TRBD1 (6 bases). Germline lookup yields CDR1 SGHRS and CDR2 YFSETQ. Trimming left V 6 bases short and J 7 bases short, with 20 bases between. There are 14 residues in the CDR3. The CDR3 DNA is TGCGCCAGCACCTGGGGCAGGGGCCCTGAAGAGCAGTACTTC. It translates to CASTWGRGPEEQYF.

V usage is TRBV5-6 and J usage is TRBJ2-2, with TRBD2 matching over 12 bases. V was clipped by 4 bases and J by 5 bases; unmatched bases: 3. The CDR3 consists of 15 residues. The germline gives CDR1 SGHDT, CDR2 YYEEEE. CDR3 coding DNA: TGTGCCAGCAGCGAAGGACTAGCGGGGACCGGGGAGCTGTTTTTT. Translating gives CASSEGLAGTGELFF.

The rearrangement joins TRBV28 to TRBJ1-2; TRBD1 agrees at 7 bases. With V trimmed by 6 bases and J by 4 bases, 11 bases remained unmatched. Per germline, CDR1 MDHEN and CDR2 SYDVKM. CDR3 length equals 15 residues. The CDR3 region is CASSLDQGVSYGYTF. The CDR3 DNA sequence: TGTGCCAGCAGCTTAGATCAGGGGGTGAGCTATGGCTACACCTTC.

The V and J genes are TRBV30 and TRBJ1-1, with D unresolved. There are 11 residues in the CDR3. CDR1 is GTSNPN, CDR2 SVGIG, per germline (reference sequence). Trimming shortened V by 2 bases and J by 3 bases, and 4 bases separated the two germline ends. CDR3 region: CAWSSDTEAFF. The CDR3 DNA sequence: TGTGCCTGGAGTTCTGACACTGAAGCTTTCTTT. Complete variable domain (other parts from reference TRBV30 and TRBJ1-1): SQTIHQWPATLVQPVGSPLSLECTVEGTSNPNLYWYRQAAGRGLQLLFYSVGIGQISSEVPQNLSASRPQDRQFILSSKKLLLSDSGFYLCAWSSDTEAFFGQGTRLTVV.

The genes are TRBV7-6 and TRBJ1-1; D gene uncertain. Trimming cost V 6 bases and J 0 bases, with 8 bases left between them. Germline V gene lookup returns CDR1 SGHVS and CDR2 FNYEAQ. This CDR3 has 13 amino acids. The CDR3 loop is CASRSQVNTEAFF. CDR3 bases: TGTGCCAGCAGAAGTCAGGTGAACACTGAAGCTTTCTTT.

DNA for the CDR3: TGTGCCAGCAGTTCAGGTCAGGGGTTCCAGCCCCAGCATTTT. It codes for CASSSGQGFQPQHF. This chain uses TRBV6-5 with TRBJ1-5; TRBD1 might be the D (6 bases). V gave up 4 bases and J gave up 7 bases, with 14 bases separating them. The CDR3 runs to 14 residues. Germline V lookup: CDR1 MNHEY, CDR2 SVGAGI.

The table lists this clone with a count of one. The chain is built from TRBV28 and TRBJ2-3; no clear D gene. Germline CDR1 is MDHEN and CDR2 is SYDVKM. With 2 bases removed from V and 1 base from J, the gap between germline ends came to 16 bases. This CDR3 is 17 amino acids long. Here the CDR3 reads CASSLTMRSSRTDTQYF. The CDR3 coding sequence is TGTGCCAGCAGTTTAACTATGAGGTCATCTCGCACAGATACGCAGTATTTT.

This chain joins TRBV5-4 and TRBJ2-7, with D possibly matching TRBD2 (5 bases). CDR1 is SGHNT and CDR2 is YYREEE in the germline V gene (reference sequence). The length of the CDR3 is 15 residues. V lost 5 bases and J 5 bases, leaving 20 bases between the germline ends. CDR3 loop: CASSSAYGNANEQYF. Written as DNA, the CDR3 is TGTGCCAGCAGTTCCGCCTACGGGAATGCCAACGAGCAGTACTTC.